This record concerns one T cell receptor beta chain sequence. Germline loops: CDR1 GTSNPN, CDR2 SVGIG (reference sequence). V was cut by 0 bases and J by 0 bases, with 9 bases left in between. The CDR3 spans 14 residues. The sample is drawn from a study of CD8+ T cells in alopecia areata. Noted treatment: oral pan-JAK inhibitor, 5-10 mg twice daily. After isolation, RNA underwent reverse transcription to generate cDNA as the sequencing template. Measured with immunoSEQ multiplex PCR; TCRdb has only the in-frame clones, and not every one. The table has just over 150,000 clones, less than 70% seen once. V gene TRBV30 combines with J gene TRBJ2-7, with TRBD1 as a possible D gene (6 bases). The TCR was taken from a human donor with alopecia areata. The sequences come from CD4+ T cells sorted from blood, collected at week 4, from a patient treated with tofacitinib. The CDR3 spells CAWSVEDSSYEQYF. Written as DNA, the CDR3 is TGTGCCTGGAGTGTAGAGGACAGCTCCTACGAGCAGTACTTC. Supplemented by reference TRBV30 and TRBJ2-7, the full variable domain reads SQTIHQWPATLVQPVGSPLSLECTVEGTSNPNLYWYRQAAGRGLQLLFYSVGIGQISSEVPQNLSASRPQDRQFILSSKKLLLSDSGFYLCAWSVEDSSYEQYFGPGTRLTVT.